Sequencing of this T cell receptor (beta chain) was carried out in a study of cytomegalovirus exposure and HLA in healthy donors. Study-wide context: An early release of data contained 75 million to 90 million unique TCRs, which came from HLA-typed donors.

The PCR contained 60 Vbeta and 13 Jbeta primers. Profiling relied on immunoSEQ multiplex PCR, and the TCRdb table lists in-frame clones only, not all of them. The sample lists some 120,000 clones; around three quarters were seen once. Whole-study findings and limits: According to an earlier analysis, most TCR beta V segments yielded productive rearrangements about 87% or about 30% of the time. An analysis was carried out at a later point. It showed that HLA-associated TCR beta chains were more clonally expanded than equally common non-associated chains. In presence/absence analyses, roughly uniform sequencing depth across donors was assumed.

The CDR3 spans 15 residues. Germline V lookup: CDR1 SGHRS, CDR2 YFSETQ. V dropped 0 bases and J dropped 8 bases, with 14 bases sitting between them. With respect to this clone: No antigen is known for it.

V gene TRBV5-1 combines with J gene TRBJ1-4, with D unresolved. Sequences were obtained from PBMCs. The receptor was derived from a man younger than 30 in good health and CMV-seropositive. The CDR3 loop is CASSLGSGWEEKLFF. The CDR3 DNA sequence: TGCGCCAGCAGCTTGGGTTCGGGATGGGAGGAAAAACTGTTTTTT.